The 12 T cell receptor beta chains below all came from one sample that was sequenced in a study of OX40 agonist ivuxolimab in advanced cancers. The assay was immunoSEQ multiplex PCR, and TCRdb's table has in-frame clones only and misses some. This sample yields approximately 27,000 clones, of which 79% are seen a single time; roughly 15% belongs to the top ten. The input for sequencing was CD4+ or CD8+ T cells sorted from blood, taken in a trial of the OX40 agonist ivuxolimab. These receptors were obtained from an adult with an advanced solid tumor such as melanoma, head and neck, liver or kidney cancer.

In its sample, this clone was seen a few times. The chain joins TRBV7-2 to TRBJ2-5, with D hard to call. Germline CDR1 reads SGHTA; CDR2 reads FQGNSA. The germline V and J ends were trimmed by 4 bases and 5 bases, with 8 bases remaining between them. The CDR3 is 12 amino acids. The CDR3, as DNA: TGTGCCAGCAGCTCCGTGGGGGAGACCCAGTACTTC. Its translation is CASSSVGETQYF.

CDR3 loop: CATSRVDRSEQYF. The CDR3 nucleotides are TGTGCCACCAGCAGAGTGGACAGGTCCGAGCAGTACTTC. This chain connects TRBV15 to TRBJ2-5; 7 bases map to TRBD1. The tail of the sequence fits TRBJ2-7 better, so the J call may be wrong. The CDR3 sequence is 13 residues long. Per the germline V gene, CDR1 is LNHNV and CDR2 is YYDKDF (reference sequence).

The rearrangement links TRBV7-6 to TRBJ1-6; possibly TRBD1 for D (6 bases). The CDR3 length is 13 residues. Germline CDR1 reads SGHVS; CDR2 reads FNYEAQ. Trimming took off 1 base at V and 9 bases at J, with 7 bases between the two ends. The CDR3 region is CASSLGGGSPLHF. The CDR3 nucleotides are TGTGCCAGCAGCTTAGGAGGGGGTTCACCCCTCCACTTT. Full variable domain (remainder filled in from reference TRBV7-6 and TRBJ1-6): GAGVSQSPRYKVTKRGQDVALRCDPISGHVSLYWYRQALGQGPEFLTYFNYEAQQDKSGLPNDRFSAERPEGSISTLTIQRTEQRDSAMYRCASSLGGGSPLHFGNGTRLTVT.

This chain joins TRBV5-1 and TRBJ2-1; D is undetermined. With 0 bases removed from V and 3 bases from J, the gap between germline ends came to 10 bases. CDR1 and CDR2 (germline): SGHRS, YFSETQ. The CDR3 is 15 amino acids. The CDR3 coding sequence is TGCGCCAGCAGCTTGGGGGTGGACGGCTACAATGAGCAGTTCTTC. It translates to CASSLGVDGYNEQFF.

The chain carries TRBV6-6 and TRBJ2-7; 8 positions agree with TRBD1. CDR3 length: 13 residues. CDR1 and CDR2 from the germline V gene are MNHNY and SVGAGI (reference sequence). The V and J ends lost 6 bases and 3 bases, in that order; junction bases with no gene match: 4. The CDR3 spells CASSGQGIYEQYF. In nucleotides, the CDR3 is TGTGCCAGCAGCGGACAGGGTATCTACGAGCAGTACTTC.

The chain links TRBV4-1 to TRBJ1-3; no reliable D call. V lost 1 base, J lost 4 bases, and 2 bases lay in between. The CDR3 loop spans 12 amino acids. From germline, CDR1 is MGHRA and CDR2 YSYEKL. The CDR3 reads CASSQVGNTIYF. The DNA for the CDR3 is TGCGCCAGCAGCCAAGTGGGAAACACCATATATTTT.

Sample share makes this clone medium-sized (0.01 to 0.1%). The V call is TRBV19, the J call TRBJ1-5; possible D gene TRBD1, 5 bases. The length of the CDR3 is 14 residues. CDR1 LNHDA and CDR2 SQIVND come from the germline V gene (reference sequence). The V gene lost 5 bases and the J gene lost 2 bases, with 10 bases spanning the gap. The CDR3 loop is CASSEGWGNQPQHF. In DNA form, the CDR3 reads TGTGCCAGTAGTGAGGGGTGGGGCAATCAGCCCCAGCATTTT.

Only a few counts were recorded for this clone. The chain couples TRBV6-5 to TRBJ2-2; D ambiguous. This CDR3 has 14 residues. Deletions cut 7 bases from V and 1 base from J, with 10 bases between. In germline, CDR1 is MNHEY, CDR2 SVGAGI. CDR3 in DNA: TGTGCCAGCATGGACGCGGTGAACACCGGGGAGCTGTTTTTT. The encoded protein is CASMDAVNTGELFF.

The chain is built from TRBV4-2 and TRBJ1-4; D uncertain. V lost 0 bases and J lost 3, with 8 bases in between. CDR3 length: 15 residues. Germline CDR1 LGHNA, CDR2 YNFKEQ. CDR3 region: CASSQERTSNEKLFF. The CDR3 DNA reads TGTGCCAGCAGCCAAGAGAGAACATCTAATGAAAAACTGTTTTTT.

This chain joins TRBV19 and TRBJ2-6; D tentatively reads TRBD1 or TRBD2 (5 bases each). Germline lookup yields CDR1 LNHDA and CDR2 SQIVND (reference sequence). The CDR3 is made up of 18 amino acids. V lost 9 bases and J lost 0, with 21 bases in between. CDR3 protein: CASQNPGTLRSGANVLTF. The CDR3 region has the DNA TGTGCCAGCCAAAACCCCGGGACCCTTCGCTCTGGGGCCAACGTCCTGACTTTC.

This chain connects TRBV9 to TRBJ2-3; D is unresolved. Trimming left V 3 bases short and J 1 base short, with 12 bases between. The V gene's germline CDR1 is SGDLS and CDR2 YYNGEE. CDR3 length: 15 residues. The CDR3 DNA is TGTGCCAGCAGCGGAAATGTGGCGGGCACAGATACGCAGTATTTT. Its protein is CASSGNVAGTDTQYF.

The chain links TRBV5-4 to TRBJ2-1, with 14 bases that match TRBD2. The germline V gene encodes CDR1 SGHNT and CDR2 YYREEE (reference sequence). CDR3 length: 16 residues. The trim removed 4 bases at V and 3 bases at J, leaving 3 bases unmatched. CDR3 sequence: CASSRTSGGIYNEQFF. The DNA of the CDR3 is TGTGCCAGCAGCCGGACTAGCGGGGGGATCTACAATGAGCAGTTCTTC.